Each of the 27 T cell receptor beta chains below was sequenced from the same sample in a study of blood T cell repertoires in COVID-19. Data came from immunoSEQ multiplex PCR; TCRdb stores just in-frame clones and leaves some out. The sample lists under 250,000 clones, roughly 84% occurring once. The specimen was peripheral blood. These receptors came from a human donor in a cohort sampled during active COVID-19.

The chain employs TRBV19 and TRBJ2-1, with 11 bases identical to TRBD2. After removal of 2 bases from V and 8 bases from J, the junction contained 8 bases not matched to a gene. The CDR3 extends over 16 amino acids. In germline, CDR1 is LNHDA, CDR2 SQIVND (reference sequence). CDR3 in amino acids: CASSIRPSGRLDEQFF. In DNA form, the CDR3 reads TGTGCCAGTAGTATACGTCCTAGCGGGAGGCTTGATGAGCAGTTCTTC.

This chain joins TRBV28 and TRBJ2-5; the D gene is possibly TRBD2 (6 bases). Germline CDR1 reads MDHEN; CDR2 reads SYDVKM. This CDR3 is 16 amino acids long. V shed 8 bases and J shed 3 bases, with 22 bases lying between them. The CDR3 nucleotides are TGTGCCAGCCCACCCCCGGGAGCGGGTACCAAAGAGACCCAGTACTTC. It codes for CASPPPGAGTKETQYF.

As for this clone: Other nucleotide sequences from this sample produce the same CDR3. The chain employs TRBV12-3 or TRBV12-4 and TRBJ1-1; D not resolved. The CDR3 length is 13 residues. Trimming took 3 bases from V and 1 from J, leaving 6 bases between them. The chain's CDR3 is CASSLTGNTEAFF. The CDR3 nucleotides are TGTGCCAGCAGTTTGACTGGGAACACTGAAGCTTTCTTT.

CDR3 coding DNA: TGCGCCAGCAGCTTATTAGCGGGGGCGACTTACAATGAGCAGTTCTTC. The encoded protein is CASSLLAGATYNEQFF. This chain joins TRBV5-1 and TRBJ2-1; 9 bases are a match to TRBD2. Germline CDR1 reads SGHRS; CDR2 reads YFSETQ. This CDR3 spans 16 amino acids. The V and J ends lost 2 bases and 4 bases, in that order; junction bases with no gene match: 7. Full variable domain (rest looked up from reference TRBV5-1 and TRBJ2-1): KAGVTQTPRYLIKTRGQQVTLSCSPISGHRSVSWYQQTPGQGLQFLFEYFSETQRNKGNFPGRFSGRQFSNSRSEMNVSTLELGDSALYLCASSLLAGATYNEQFFGPGTRLTVL.

The chain is built from TRBV28 and TRBJ2-7; the match to TRBD2 covers 8 bases. Germline values: CDR1 MDHEN, CDR2 SYDVKM. With 4 bases clipped from V and 1 base from J, the junction kept 9 bases outside the gene matches. This CDR3 region has 16 residues. CDR3 nucleotides: TGTGCCAGCAGTTCTGCTGATAGCGGGATTTCCTACGAGCAGTACTTC. As protein: CASSSADSGISYEQYF.

This clone was seen a handful of times. V gene TRBV18 combines with J gene TRBJ1-1; tentative D call: TRBD1 (6 bases). V gave up 5 bases and J gave up 1 base, with 8 bases separating them. This CDR3 comprises 13 residues. Germline V gene sequence: CDR1 KGHSH, CDR2 LQKENI. CDR3 in DNA: TGTGCCAGCTCAGCAGGGGAGAACACTGAAGCTTTCTTT. Its protein product is CASSAGENTEAFF.

The rearrangement links TRBV3-1 (or the pseudogene TRBV3-2) to TRBJ2-3, with 13 bases fitting TRBD2. This CDR3 contains 18 residues. CDR1 is LGHDT, CDR2 YNNKEL, per germline (reference sequence). Trimming removed 0 bases from V and 11 bases from J; junction bases left unmatched: 14. The CDR3 DNA follows: TGTGCCAGCAGCCAAGAGGGACTAGCGGGGTCCTTTCAAGTGGGGCAGTATTTT. It specifies CASSQEGLAGSFQVGQYF.

This clone was detected a few times. The V call is TRBV19, the J call TRBJ1-5, with D unclear. The V gene lost 3 bases and the J gene lost 0 bases, with 9 bases spanning the gap. The length of the CDR3 is 15 residues. CDR1 and CDR2 from the germline V gene are LNHDA and SQIVND (reference sequence). CDR3 sequence reads: CASSMHTYSNQPQHF. The CDR3 DNA follows: TGTGCCAGTAGTATGCACACATATAGCAATCAGCCCCAGCATTTT.

V is TRBV5-6 and J is TRBJ2-7; 7 nucleotides line up with TRBD2. The ends lost 4 bases at V and 6 bases at J; junction bases unmatched: 10. Germline V lookup: CDR1 SGHDT, CDR2 YYEEEE. This CDR3 comprises 14 residues. CDR3 nucleotides: TGTGCCAGCAGCCGACTAGCCGTGTCGCTCGAGCAGTACTTC. Its translation: CASSRLAVSLEQYF.

This clone was detected ten times or more. V usage is TRBV3-1 (or the pseudogene TRBV3-2) and J usage is TRBJ2-2; possible D gene TRBD2, 6 bases. The germline V gene encodes CDR1 LGHDT and CDR2 YNNKEL (reference sequence). The germline V and J ends were trimmed by 1 base and 4 bases, with 13 bases remaining between them. The CDR3 runs to 16 residues. The DNA of the CDR3 is TGTGCCAGCAGCCAAGGGATTAGCGGAATCACCGGGGAGCTGTTTTTT. Protein product: CASSQGISGITGELFF.

The genes are TRBV19 and TRBJ2-6, with 8 nucleotides matching TRBD1. Per germline, CDR1 LNHDA and CDR2 SQIVND (reference sequence). V trimming: 7 bases; J trimming: 0 bases; junction bases outside the gene matches: 11. This CDR3 comprises 18 residues. In DNA, the CDR3 is TGTGCCAGTACCAACCCTGGGACAGGTTACTCTGGGGCCAACGTCCTGACTTTC. Protein sequence: CASTNPGTGYSGANVLTF.

The V gene is TRBV10-2, the J gene TRBJ2-7; 14 bases line up with TRBD2. Per germline, CDR1 WSHSY and CDR2 SAAADI. The CDR3 has 16 residues. The V and J ends lost 7 bases and 5 bases, in that order; junction bases with no gene match: 10. The CDR3 bases are TGCGCCAGCACCGGGACTAGCGGGAGAGATTCTCACGAGCAGTACTTC. This codes for CASTGTSGRDSHEQYF.

V gene TRBV27 combines with J gene TRBJ2-2; TRBD1 is a possible D gene (5 bases). Germline CDR1 MNHEY, CDR2 SMNVEV (reference sequence). V was clipped by 2 bases and J by 1 base, with 11 bases between them. The CDR3 totals 16 residues. The chain's CDR3 is CASSLSDSWNTGELFF. The CDR3 nucleotides read TGTGCCAGCAGTTTAAGCGACAGCTGGAACACCGGGGAGCTGTTTTTT.

The chain uses TRBV20-1 and TRBJ1-4; TRBD1 is a possible D gene (6 bases). The ends were cut back, 5 bases at V and 8 bases at J, with 9 bases in the middle. The length of the CDR3 is 11 residues. Germline V gene sequence: CDR1 DFQATT, CDR2 SNEGSKA (reference sequence). The CDR3 DNA follows: TGCAGTGCTTTAGACAGGGAAAAACTGTTTTTT. It is translated as CSALDREKLFF.

The chain has TRBV5-1 and TRBJ2-5; 10 positions match TRBD1. The CDR3 loop spans 14 amino acids. Germline values: CDR1 SGHRS, CDR2 YFSETQ. V gave up 4 bases and J gave up 3 bases; unmatched junction bases: 3. The CDR3 loop reads CASSRDRGEETQYF. The CDR3 bases are TGCGCCAGCAGCAGGGACAGGGGTGAAGAGACCCAGTACTTC. The whole variable domain, remainder taken from reference TRBV5-1 and TRBJ2-5, is KAGVTQTPRYLIKTRGQQVTLSCSPISGHRSVSWYQQTPGQGLQFLFEYFSETQRNKGNFPGRFSGRQFSNSRSEMNVSTLELGDSALYLCASSRDRGEETQYFGPGTRLLVL.

V usage is TRBV28 and J usage is TRBJ1-2, with TRBD1 matching over 7 bases. With 6 bases clipped from V and 6 bases from J, the junction kept 7 bases outside the gene matches. The V gene's germline CDR1 is MDHEN and CDR2 SYDVKM. The CDR3 runs 13 residues. The CDR3 protein is CASRQTGVHGYTF. The CDR3 nucleotides are TGTGCCAGCAGGCAAACAGGGGTCCATGGCTACACCTTC.

This clone was seen a single time. This could be a read error, since a much larger clone is one nucleotide away. The genes are TRBV7-9 and TRBJ2-2; tentative D call: TRBD1 (5 bases). The CDR3 sequence is 15 residues long. The germline V gene has CDR1 SEHNR and CDR2 FQNEAQ (reference sequence). V shed 3 bases and J shed 0 bases, with 8 bases lying between them. In DNA, the CDR3 is TGTGCCAGCAGCTTCCGGACACCGAACACCGGGGAGCTGTTTTTT. This gives the protein CASSFRTPNTGELFF.

The chain recombines TRBV7-9 with TRBJ2-1; perhaps TRBD2 as D (6 bases). Germline V gives CDR1 SEHNR, CDR2 FQNEAQ (reference sequence). CDR3 length: 14 amino acids. With 5 bases removed from V and 3 bases from J, the gap between germline ends came to 11 bases. The CDR3 nucleotides read TGTGCCAGCAGCCTTAGCGGCTACTACAATGAGCAGTTCTTC. Translation gives CASSLSGYYNEQFF.

Here the CDR3 DNA reads TGCGCCAGCAGCATTGGACAGGGGGGCTATGGCTACACCTTC. Protein product: CASSIGQGGYGYTF. The chain combines TRBV5-1 with TRBJ1-2; 10 bases are shared with TRBD1. Germline trimming cut 4 bases from V and 4 bases from J; bases unmatched to any gene: 4. Germline CDR1 and CDR2: SGHRS and YFSETQ. The CDR3 contains 14 residues.

CDR3 loop: CASRQRAQETQYF. DNA of the CDR3: TGTGCCAGTAGGCAGCGAGCTCAAGAGACCCAGTACTTC. The chain employs TRBV19 and TRBJ2-5, with D unclear. V lost 6 bases, J lost 2 bases, and 10 bases lay in between. Germline values: CDR1 LNHDA, CDR2 SQIVND (reference sequence). This CDR3 comprises 13 residues.

The genes are TRBV27 and TRBJ1-2; TRBD1 aligns across 10 bases. The junction had 1 base not matched to a gene; V was cut back by 6 bases and J by 6 bases. CDR1 MNHEY and CDR2 SMNVEV come from the germline V gene (reference sequence). The CDR3 totals 12 residues. CDR3 residues: CASRGTGDGYTF. CDR3 coding DNA: TGTGCCAGCAGGGGGACAGGGGATGGCTACACCTTC.

The rearrangement uses TRBV19 and TRBJ1-2, with D perhaps matching TRBD1 (5 bases). Trimming pared 7 bases from V and 3 bases from J, leaving 9 bases between. The CDR3 is made up of 12 amino acids. Germline V gives CDR1 LNHDA, CDR2 SQIVND (reference sequence). CDR3: CASIQGDYGYTF. The CDR3 DNA follows: TGTGCCAGTATCCAGGGTGACTATGGCTACACCTTC.

V and J are TRBV9 and TRBJ2-3; 9 positions agree with TRBD2. The CDR3 covers 16 residues. The V gene end was trimmed by 0 bases and the J gene end by 5 bases; junction bases not matched to a gene: 7. From germline, CDR1 is SGDLS and CDR2 YYNGEE. This CDR3 is CASSVALAGFGDTQYF. For the CDR3, the DNA is TGTGCCAGCAGCGTAGCTCTAGCGGGATTTGGAGATACGCAGTATTTT.

The rearrangement links TRBV19 to TRBJ1-5; a possible D gene is TRBD1 (5 bases). Germline assignment: CDR1 LNHDA and CDR2 SQIVND (reference sequence). The V gene lost 5 bases and the J gene lost 1 base, with 15 bases spanning the gap. The CDR3 consists of 16 residues. The CDR3 DNA follows: TGTGCCAGTAGTGGTAACAGGATTCCCAGCAATCAGCCCCAGCATTTT. Protein product: CASSGNRIPSNQPQHF.

V and J are TRBV30 and TRBJ2-4, with 7 bases fitting TRBD1. The CDR3 covers 14 residues. The trim removed 5 bases at V and 2 bases at J, leaving 6 bases unmatched. The V gene's germline CDR1 is GTSNPN and CDR2 SVGIG (reference sequence). CDR3: CAWGDSWSKNIQYF. CDR3 nucleotides: TGTGCCTGGGGGGACAGTTGGTCCAAAAACATTCAGTACTTC.

The chain links TRBV27 to TRBJ2-7; D may be TRBD2 (7 bases). Trimming removed 2 bases at V and 3 bases at J, with 17 bases between. This CDR3 comprises 16 residues. The V gene's germline CDR1 is MNHEY and CDR2 SMNVEV (reference sequence). The CDR3 is CASSLRGAAPYYEQYF. Here the CDR3 DNA reads TGTGCCAGCAGTTTACGGGGGGCAGCCCCTTACTACGAGCAGTACTTC.

This chain connects TRBV6-5 to TRBJ2-1; 10 nucleotides align to TRBD2. J gave up 2 bases and V 2 bases, and 3 bases lay outside the gene matches. This CDR3 spans 16 amino acids. Germline V gene sequence: CDR1 MNHEY, CDR2 SVGAGI. The CDR3 DNA reads TGTGCCAGCAGTTACGCCCTAGCGGGAGCCTACAATGAGCAGTTCTTC. Residues: CASSYALAGAYNEQFF.